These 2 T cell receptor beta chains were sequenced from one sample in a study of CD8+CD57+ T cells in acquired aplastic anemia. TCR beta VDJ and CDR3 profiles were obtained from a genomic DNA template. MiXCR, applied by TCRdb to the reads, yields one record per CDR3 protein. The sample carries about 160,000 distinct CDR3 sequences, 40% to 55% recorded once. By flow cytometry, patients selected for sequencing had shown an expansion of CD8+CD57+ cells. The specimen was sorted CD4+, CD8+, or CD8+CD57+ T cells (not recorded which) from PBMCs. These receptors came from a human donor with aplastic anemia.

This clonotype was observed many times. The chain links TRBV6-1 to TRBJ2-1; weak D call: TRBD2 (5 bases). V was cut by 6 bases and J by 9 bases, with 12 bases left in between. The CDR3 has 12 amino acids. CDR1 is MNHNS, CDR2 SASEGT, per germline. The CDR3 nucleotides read TGTGCCAGCAGACTTAGCGAGTCTGAGCAGTTCTTC. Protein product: CASRLSESEQFF.

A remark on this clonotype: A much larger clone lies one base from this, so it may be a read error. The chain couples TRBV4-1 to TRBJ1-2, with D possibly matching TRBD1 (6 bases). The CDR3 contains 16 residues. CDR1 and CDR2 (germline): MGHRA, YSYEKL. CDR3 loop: CTSSQTRDKGPNGYTF. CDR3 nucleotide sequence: TGCACCAGCAGCCAAACCCGGGACAAGGGCCCGAATGGCTACACCTTC.